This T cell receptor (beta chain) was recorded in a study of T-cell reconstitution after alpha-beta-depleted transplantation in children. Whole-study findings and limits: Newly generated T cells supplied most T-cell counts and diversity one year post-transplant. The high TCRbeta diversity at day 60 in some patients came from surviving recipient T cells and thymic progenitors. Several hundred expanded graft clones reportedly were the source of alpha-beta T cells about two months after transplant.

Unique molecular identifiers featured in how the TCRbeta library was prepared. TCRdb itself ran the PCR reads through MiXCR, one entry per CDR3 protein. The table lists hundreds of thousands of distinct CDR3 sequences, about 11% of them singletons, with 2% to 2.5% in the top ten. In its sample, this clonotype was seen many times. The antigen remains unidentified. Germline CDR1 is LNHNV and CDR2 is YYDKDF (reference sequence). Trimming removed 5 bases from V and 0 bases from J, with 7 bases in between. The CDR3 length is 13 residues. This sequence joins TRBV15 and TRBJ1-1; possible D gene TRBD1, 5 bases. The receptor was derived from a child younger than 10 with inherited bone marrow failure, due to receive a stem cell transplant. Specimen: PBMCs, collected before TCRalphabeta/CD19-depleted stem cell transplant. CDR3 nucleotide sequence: TGTGCCACCAGCTCAGGGTTGAACACTGAAGCTTTCTTT. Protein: CATSSGLNTEAFF.